This T cell receptor beta chain was documented in a study of vaccination and CD4 T cells after COVID-19. Points from the study as a whole: Researchers report that a median approximately 90% of reactive clones in convalescent patients surfaced only post-vaccination.

Treatment of the sample: roughly 10-day PBMC culture with coronavirus spike peptide pools or control peptides (ViraFEST assay). Sequenced with the Oncomine TCR Beta short-read assay was DNA taken from cultured CD4+ T cells. MiXCR, applied by TCRdb to the PCR reads, yields one record per CDR3 protein. The table shows around 19,000 distinct CDR3 sequences, with more than 70% occurring only once. As regards this clonotype: What it recognizes is unknown.

The CDR3 sequence is 15 residues long. The germline V gene encodes CDR1 LNHDA and CDR2 SQIVND (reference sequence). V was shortened by 6 bases and J by 1 base, with 13 bases between the two germline ends. The starting material was CD4+ T cells from blood, cultured in vitro, obtained after SARS-CoV-2 vaccination. The receptor comes from a human donor who received a COVID-19 vaccine. This chain connects TRBV19 to TRBJ1-3; D is uncertain. This CDR3 is CASSPNAGSGNTIYF. CDR3 DNA: TGTGCCAGTAGCCCCAACGCCGGGTCTGGAAACACCATATATTTT.